This T cell receptor beta chain was sequenced in a study of T cells in Graves' hyperthyroidism and ophthalmopathy. Study details: Peripheral blood was taken when the disease was first diagnosed, before any treatment began.

For ophthalmopathy patients, the Clinical Activity Score was at least 3 and the NOSPECS grade at least 4; duration was under 3 months. The CDR3 consists of 17 residues. The germline V gene encodes CDR1 KGHDR and CDR2 SFDVKD. Unmatched junction bases numbered 10, after V lost 4 bases and J lost 6 bases. The investigators amplified TCR beta CDR3 regions from RNA transcripts. First-round RT-PCR targeting the TCR CDR3 was performed with the HTBI primer set. TCRdb reanalysed the multiplex PCR reads using MiXCR and keeps one entry per CDR3 protein. The sample carries around 600,000 distinct CDR3 sequences, around 13% recorded once. In its sample, this clonotype was seen many times. As yet, its antigen is unknown. Notes on the study in general: Prediction of ophthalmopathy progression came a median around 6 months pre-onset. Peripheral blood also featured most of the thyroid clonotypes expanded above 0.001.

The clonotype originates from a woman between 50 and 59 years old with Graves' ophthalmopathy. The rearrangement joins TRBV24-1 to TRBJ2-3; 12 nucleotides match TRBD2. Material: blood. This chain's CDR3 is CATSESLAGGSYDTQYF. In nucleotides, the CDR3 is TGTGCCACCAGTGAGTCCCTAGCGGGAGGGAGCTACGATACGCAGTATTTT.